The rows below give T cell receptor beta chains drawn from one sample of a study of cytomegalovirus exposure and HLA in healthy donors. The protocol was immunoSEQ multiplex PCR, while the TCRdb copy is restricted to in-frame clones and leaves out a portion. Of 150,000 to 200,000 clones listed, approximately 86% are singletons. Input material: PBMCs. Receptors originate from a woman aged 18-30 years in good health and CMV-seronegative. Each CDR3 is given with its conserved first and last residue. D genes are given only for firm matches. Not every row has a clone size; where given, it reads once, few, many or a size class.

J gene,D gene,V gene,CDR3 length,clone size,CDR3 DNA,CDR3 protein
TRBJ1-2,NA,TRBV5-4,13,NA,TGTGCCAGCAGCTTGGGACAGAACTATGGCTACACCTTC,CASSLGQNYGYTF
TRBJ2-6,NA,TRBV30,14,NA,TGTGCCTGGAGTGGAGGGATTGGGGAGGACGTCCTGACTTTC,CAWSGGIGEDVLTF
TRBJ2-7,NA,TRBV18,12,once,TGTGCCAGCTCACCACTCCAGGGCGAGCAGTACTTC,CASSPLQGEQYF
TRBJ2-2,NA,TRBV2,15,once,TGTGCCAGCAGTGATATCTCAGGGCCCACCGGGGAGCTGTTTTTT,CASSDISGPTGELFF
TRBJ2-4,NA,TRBV4-3,14,NA,TGCGCCAGCAGCCAGAGGATAGCCAAAAACATTCAGTACTTC,CASSQRIAKNIQYF
TRBJ1-6,NA,TRBV2,15,NA,TGTGCCACCGTGGGGGCTTCCCCCACTAATTCACCCCTCCACTTT,CATVGASPTNSPLHF
TRBJ2-3,TRBD2,TRBV5-4,19,NA,TGTGCCAGCAGCCCGGGACTAGCGGGAGGGGCACGAGGCACAGATACGCAGTATTTT,CASSPGLAGGARGTDTQYF
TRBJ2-7,NA,TRBV11-3,12,NA,TGTGCCAGCAGCTTCCAACACTACGAGCAGTACTTC,CASSFQHYEQYF
TRBJ2-2,TRBD1,TRBV11-2,14,NA,TGTGCCAGCAGCTTAGTTCAGGGGGCCGGGGAGCTGTTTTTT,CASSLVQGAGELFF
TRBJ2-7,TRBD2,TRBV9,15,NA,TGTGCCAGCAGCGTAGAAGCGGGGCCGTTCTACGAGCAGTACTTC,CASSVEAGPFYEQYF
TRBJ2-3,TRBD2,TRBV18,16,NA,TGTGCCAGCTCACCAGACCGGGGGGGCCCCACAGATACGCAGTATTTT,CASSPDRGGPTDTQYF
TRBJ2-5,TRBD2,TRBV4-1,16,NA,TGCGCCAGCAGCCAAGAAACTAGCGGACACCAAGAGACCCAGTACTTC,CASSQETSGHQETQYF
TRBJ2-5,TRBD2,TRBV5-6,17,NA,TGTGCCAGCAGCTTGGGGGTCGGCGGGGGGTACCAAGAGACCCAGTACTTC,CASSLGVGGGYQETQYF
TRBJ2-3,NA,TRBV21-1,15,NA,TGTGCCAATGCGGTAGCGGGAGGTAGGACAGATACGCAGTATTTT,CANAVAGGRTDTQYF
TRBJ2-7,TRBD1,TRBV5-1,16,NA,TGCGCCAGCAGCCCGGGGACAGGGGGTAATTTTGACGAGCAGTACTTC,CASSPGTGGNFDEQYF
TRBJ1-1,NA,TRBV5-4,13,NA,TGTGCCAGCAGCTTTGGACAGAACACTGAAGCTTTCTTT,CASSFGQNTEAFF
TRBJ1-6,NA,TRBV30,16,NA,TGTGCCTGGAGTGTACAGACAAGCTCCTATAATTCACCCCTCCACTTT,CAWSVQTSSYNSPLHF
TRBJ1-5,NA,TRBV6-5,15,NA,TGTGCCACGCGGGGGGAAGGGGGAGGCAATCAGCCCCAGCATTTT,CATRGEGGGNQPQHF
TRBJ2-5,NA,TRBV11-2,16,NA,TGTGCCAGCAGCGGTGGGGTTACTAGGGAGAGAGAGACCCAGTACTTC,CASSGGVTRERETQYF
TRBJ1-2,TRBD1,TRBV29-1,16,NA,TGCAGCGTTAATAGCGACCAGGGGGCCACCTCTGGCGGCTACACCTTC,CSVNSDQGATSGGYTF
TRBJ2-2,NA,TRBV7-6,15,NA,TGTGCCAGCAGCGCAGGGGAGCTGAACACCGGGGAGCTGTTTTTT,CASSAGELNTGELFF
TRBJ2-5,TRBD1,TRBV7-8,14,few,TGTGCCAGCAGCCCTGAGGGGGCCTGGGAGACCCAGTACTTC,CASSPEGAWETQYF
TRBJ1-2,NA,TRBV7-2,14,NA,TGTGCCAGCAGCTTATTCGGGGCAGGGGAAGAATTCACCTTC,CASSLFGAGEEFTF
TRBJ2-1,TRBD1,TRBV7-7,15,NA,TGTGCTAGCAGCTCGGGACAGGGGGGCTACAATGAGCAGTTCTTC,CASSSGQGGYNEQFF
TRBJ2-3,NA,TRBV6-4,16,few,TGTGCCAGCAGTGACTCGAATGGGGGGGCCCCAGATACGCAGTATTTT,CASSDSNGGAPDTQYF
TRBJ2-7,TRBD2,TRBV7-2,15,NA,TGTGCCAGCAGTACCGGGACTAACACCTTCTACGAGCAGTACTTC,CASSTGTNTFYEQYF
TRBJ2-7,NA,TRBV27,14,NA,TGTGCCAGCAGTTACACGCGGGGTTTCGACGAGCAGTACTTC,CASSYTRGFDEQYF
TRBJ2-1,TRBD2,TRBV19,17,NA,TGTGCCAGTAGTATAGTTCGGCGACTAGCGGGGACCGATGAGCAGTTCTTC,CASSIVRRLAGTDEQFF
TRBJ2-1,TRBD2,TRBV6-4,15,NA,TGTGCCAGCAGTGTAAGCGGGGGGGAGTCCAATGAGCAGTTCTTC,CASSVSGGESNEQFF
TRBJ2-3,TRBD2,TRBV5-4,17,few,TGTGCCAGCAGCTTGGCGGGACTAGCGGGGGCCTCGGATACGCAGTATTTT,CASSLAGLAGASDTQYF
TRBJ2-7,TRBD2,TRBV5-4,14,NA,TGTGCCAGCAGCCGCGGCGGGAGCCCCTACGAGCAGTACTTC,CASSRGGSPYEQYF
TRBJ1-2,NA,TRBV19,12,NA,TGTGCCAGTAGTATCGAAGCGCGCGGCTACACCTTC,CASSIEARGYTF
TRBJ1-1,NA,TRBV28,16,NA,TGTGCCAGCAGTCACGATCACCTCAGGGTCCGCACTGAAGCTTTCTTT,CASSHDHLRVRTEAFF
TRBJ1-5,NA,TRBV29-1,13,NA,TGCAGCGCTGGGACATCTTGGGATCAGCCCCAGCATTTT,CSAGTSWDQPQHF
TRBJ1-4,NA,TRBV12-1,17,NA,TGTGCCAGCAGCTTCGCCGGCGGGGACAGGGTTAATGAAAAACTGTTTTTT,CASSFAGGDRVNEKLFF
TRBJ2-7,NA,TRBV11-3,14,NA,TGTGCCAGCAGCTTTAAGGAGGGGTTTCGAGAGCAGTACTTC,CASSFKEGFREQYF
TRBJ2-3,NA,TRBV7-9,14,NA,TGTGCCAGCAGCTCGACAGTCTGGCCAGATACGCAGTATTTT,CASSSTVWPDTQYF
TRBJ1-1,NA,TRBV5-1,13,NA,TGCGCCAGCAGACGGGAGAAGGGCACCGAAGCTTTCTTT,CASRREKGTEAFF
TRBJ2-1,TRBD1,TRBV6-1,15,NA,TGTGCCAGCAGTGACAGGGGGCCACCCTACAATGAGCAGTTCTTC,CASSDRGPPYNEQFF
TRBJ2-5,NA,TRBV10-3,13,NA,TGTGCCATCAGGACAGATCTAGAAGAGACCCAGTACTTC,CAIRTDLEETQYF
TRBJ1-2,NA,TRBV15,13,NA,TGTGCCACGACCGTAGACAGAAACTATGGCTACACCTTC,CATTVDRNYGYTF
TRBJ2-7,TRBD1,TRBV28,15,NA,TGTGCCAGCAGTTATCCCGGACAGGGCTCCTACGAGCAGTACTTC,CASSYPGQGSYEQYF
TRBJ2-1,TRBD2,TRBV9,14,NA,TGTGCCAGCAGCGTAGTCGGGGGAGGGAATGAGCAGTTCTTC,CASSVVGGGNEQFF
TRBJ2-7,TRBD1,TRBV6-5,15,NA,TGTGCCAGCAGTTCACAGGGGAATGGCCCCTACGAGCAGTACTTC,CASSSQGNGPYEQYF
TRBJ2-7,TRBD1,TRBV28,13,NA,TGTGCCAGCAGGATTGGACAGGCCTACGAGCAGTACTTC,CASRIGQAYEQYF
TRBJ1-1,NA,TRBV14,15,NA,TGTGCCAGCAGCCAGCTTCAGGCTATGAACACTGAAGCTTTCTTT,CASSQLQAMNTEAFF
TRBJ1-2,NA,TRBV6-1,16,once,TGTGCCAGCAGTGGACCACTGAGGACAGCGGACGGTGGCTATACCTTC,CASSGPLRTADGGYTF
TRBJ2-1,NA,TRBV7-2,14,NA,TGTGCCAGCAGCAGCGGAAGTTTGGGAATTGAGCAGTTCTTC,CASSSGSLGIEQFF
TRBJ2-7,NA,TRBV6-1,13,NA,TGTGCCTCTGAGGAGGGGAGGACCTACGAGCAGTACTTC,CASEEGRTYEQYF
TRBJ2-7,TRBD1,TRBV27,15,NA,TGTGCCAGCAGTTTAGGAGACAGGGGACCCTACGAGCAGTACTTC,CASSLGDRGPYEQYF
TRBJ1-3,TRBD1,TRBV30,14,NA,TGTGCCTGGGCGACCGGGACAGGGTTTGACCCCATATATTTT,CAWATGTGFDPIYF
TRBJ2-2,NA,TRBV6-4,14,many,TGTGCCAGCAGTCTCCAGGGTGGGACCGGGGAGCTGTTTTTT,CASSLQGGTGELFF
TRBJ2-3,TRBD2,TRBV5-1,15,NA,TGCGCCAGCAGCGATACTAGCGGGTTGGCAGATACGCAGTATTTT,CASSDTSGLADTQYF
TRBJ2-7,NA,TRBV6-5,13,few,TGTGCCAGCAGTCTCCGGGACAACTACGAGCAGTACTTC,CASSLRDNYEQYF
TRBJ2-1,NA,TRBV11-3,14,NA,TGTGCCAGCAGCTCCTACATAGCGCCCAATGAGCAGTTCTTC,CASSSYIAPNEQFF
TRBJ2-3,NA,TRBV5-4,14,once,TGTGCCAGCAGCTTGGAGGGAGTTGCAGATACGCAGTATTTT,CASSLEGVADTQYF